A selection of T cell receptor beta chains follows, all from one sample in a study of beta chain features in type 1 diabetes. Profiled with immunoSEQ multiplex PCR; TCRdb holds only in-frame clones, not every one. The sample has about 470,000 clones; 25% to 35% are singletons. What was sequenced was naive CD4+ T cells from blood. These receptor sequences come from a man aged 18 to 30 in good health. Both conserved end residues are part of each CDR3. D genes are given only for firm matches. Clone size is not always given. Where it is, it says once, few, many or a class for expanded clones.

V gene	D gene	J gene	clone size	CDR3 protein	CDR3 DNA
TRBV6-5	.	TRBJ1-1	few	CASSSLTEAFF	TGTGCCAGCAGTTCTCTCACTGAAGCTTTCTTT
TRBV18	.	TRBJ2-5	few	CASSPHPGEETQYF	TGTGCCAGCTCACCCCACCCGGGGGAAGAGACCCAGTACTTC
TRBV28	.	TRBJ2-1	.	CASTPGAYNEQFF	TGTGCCAGCACCCCGGGCGCCTACAATGAGCAGTTCTTC
TRBV5-1	.	TRBJ1-1	.	CASSLRFNTEAFF	TGCGCCAGCAGCTTGAGGTTTAACACTGAAGCTTTCTTT
TRBV10-3	.	TRBJ2-7	few	CAISEADYEQYF	TGTGCCATCAGCGAGGCAGACTACGAGCAGTACTTC
TRBV4-3	.	TRBJ1-2	.	CASSQDSGPNYGYTF	TGCGCCAGCAGCCAAGATTCAGGTCCGAACTATGGCTACACCTTC
TRBV30	TRBD2	TRBJ2-3	few	CAWSVAGQGADTQYF	TGTGCCTGGAGTGTAGCGGGGCAGGGCGCAGATACGCAGTATTTT
TRBV7-2	.	TRBJ1-1	.	CASSTQRNTEAFF	TGTGCCAGCAGCACCCAGAGGAACACTGAAGCTTTCTTT
TRBV19	.	TRBJ2-1	.	CASSITESYNEQFF	TGTGCCAGTAGTATTACGGAGTCCTACAATGAGCAGTTCTTC
TRBV18	.	TRBJ2-2	.	CASSRLGTSSTGELFF	TGTGCCAGCTCACGCCTAGGGACGAGTAGCACCGGGGAGCTGTTTTTT
TRBV20-1	TRBD1	TRBJ1-2	.	CKPGQGPGYTF	TGTAAACCGGGACAGGGGCCTGGCTACACCTTC
TRBV30	.	TRBJ1-1	.	CAWSGIGLNTEAFF	TGTGCCTGGAGCGGGATCGGACTGAACACTGAAGCTTTCTTT
TRBV2	.	TRBJ2-7	.	CASALERFYEQYF	TGTGCCAGCGCCTTGGAGCGGTTCTACGAGCAGTACTTC
TRBV30	TRBD1	TRBJ2-1	.	CAWSWDRGRDEQFF	TGTGCCTGGAGTTGGGACAGGGGGCGCGATGAGCAGTTCTTC
TRBV4-2	TRBD1	TRBJ1-2	.	CASSQEWGTGRWYTF	TGTGCCAGCAGCCAAGAGTGGGGGACAGGTCGTTGGTACACCTTC
TRBV7-3	TRBD1	TRBJ2-7	.	CASSLDRGPVEQYF	TGTGCCAGCAGCTTAGACAGGGGGCCTGTCGAGCAGTACTTC
TRBV29-1	.	TRBJ2-7	few	CSVVPAEKSYEQYF	TGCAGCGTCGTCCCAGCGGAAAAATCCTACGAGCAGTACTTC
TRBV11-2	.	TRBJ2-1	.	CASSVLGQGGDNEQFF	TGTGCCAGCAGCGTCTTGGGGCAGGGCGGTGATAATGAGCAGTTCTTC
TRBV9	TRBD1	TRBJ2-2	.	CASSVRQGSTGELFF	TGTGCCAGCAGCGTCCGACAGGGGAGCACCGGGGAGCTGTTTTTT
TRBV25-1	.	TRBJ1-4	.	CASSEKHLNEKLFF	TGTGCCAGCAGTGAAAAACACCTTAATGAAAAACTGTTTTTT
TRBV6-1	.	TRBJ2-7	.	CASSEALLQVPYEQYF	TGTGCCAGCAGTGAAGCGCTTCTGCAGGTACCCTACGAGCAGTACTTC
TRBV15	.	TRBJ2-5	few	CATSREGPTKTQYF	TGTGCCACCAGCAGAGAGGGGCCCACGAAGACCCAGTACTTC
TRBV29-1	TRBD1	TRBJ1-2	few	CSVESDRVGGYTF	TGCAGCGTTGAATCGGACAGGGTTGGTGGCTACACCTTC
TRBV19	.	TRBJ2-7	.	CASSSALIYEQYF	TGTGCCAGTAGTTCAGCCCTAATCTACGAGCAGTACTTC
TRBV6-1	.	TRBJ2-7	.	CASSGWTEDEQYF	TGTGCCAGCAGTGGCTGGACAGAGGACGAGCAGTACTTC
TRBV29-1	TRBD1	TRBJ2-3	few	CSVGGGQGGDTQYF	TGCAGCGTTGGAGGGGGACAGGGAGGAGATACGCAGTATTTT
TRBV11-2	.	TRBJ2-1	.	CASSTTVGANNEQFF	TGTGCCAGCAGCACGACGGTGGGGGCTAACAATGAGCAGTTCTTC